This T cell receptor (beta chain) was obtained from a study of blood T cell repertoires in COVID-19. About the research overall: There were acute and convalescent COVID-19 samples, and they came from the United States, Italy and Spain. PBMCs, B-cell-depleted T cells, or T cells were the source of the cDNA or gDNA that made up the material.

Germline assignment: CDR1 LGHNA and CDR2 YSLEER. Trimming took 1 base from V and 5 from J, leaving 14 bases between them. The CDR3 covers 15 residues. Source study methods: Reference gene primer amplification gave nucleated cell count estimates. TCRdb's copy holds only in-frame clones and misses some; the assay was immunoSEQ multiplex PCR. Clone size and the V and J calls come from that table; the DNA yielded D and trimming. Among 390,000 or so clones listed, roughly 90% were seen once. The sample comprised peripheral blood. The V gene is TRBV4-3, the J gene TRBJ1-1; D is ambiguous. This TCR derives from a woman aged 25-40 years with COVID-19, enrolled during active disease. CDR3 sequence reads: CASSQANNYRTEAFF. CDR3 DNA sequence: TGCGCCAGCAGCCAAGCAAACAACTATAGGACTGAAGCTTTCTTT.